The 5 T cell receptor beta chains listed next were all sequenced from one sample in a study of blood T cell repertoires in COVID-19. Clones were read by immunoSEQ multiplex PCR, and TCRdb kept only the in-frame ones, dropping some. The sample lists about 300,000 clones; around 84% were seen once. The sample consisted of peripheral blood. All receptors come from a human donor with COVID-19, enrolled during active disease. The donor label of this sample is uncertain.

J is TRBJ2-3 and V is TRBV7-2, with D tentatively TRBD2 (6 bases). Trimming removed 1 base from V and 0 bases from J, with 11 bases in between. The CDR3 covers 16 residues. Germline V gene data show CDR1 as SGHTA and CDR2 as FQGNSA. The CDR3 region is CASSLVAGTSTDTQYF. The DNA for the CDR3 is TGTGCCAGCAGCTTAGTTGCGGGAACTAGCACAGATACGCAGTATTTT.

The chain links TRBV3-1 (or the pseudogene TRBV3-2) to TRBJ2-5, with a possible D match to TRBD2 (6 bases). V lost 1 base and J 5 bases, leaving 11 bases between the germline ends. The CDR3 runs to 14 residues. Germline loops: CDR1 LGHDT, CDR2 YNNKEL (reference sequence). In nucleotides, the CDR3 is TGTGCCAGCAGCCAAGGGAACAGCGGGGAGACCCAGTACTTC. Protein: CASSQGNSGETQYF.

The chain couples TRBV15 to TRBJ1-5; D unclear. The CDR3 contains 15 residues. V lost 0 bases and J 1 base, leaving 7 bases between the germline ends. Germline V gene data show CDR1 as LNHNV and CDR2 as YYDKDF (reference sequence). The CDR3 loop is CATSRDLQSNQPQHF. As DNA, the CDR3 is TGTGCCACCAGCAGAGATTTACAGAGCAATCAGCCCCAGCATTTT.

CDR3 amino acids: CASSPGTGRTEAFF. The CDR3 region has the DNA TGTGCCAGCAGCCCGGGGACAGGGAGGACTGAAGCTTTCTTT. The J gene is TRBJ1-1, the V gene TRBV7-8; the match to TRBD1 covers 9 bases. The germline CDR1 and CDR2 sequences are SGHVS and FQNEAQ. The CDR3 consists of 14 residues. The J segment lost 5 bases and the V segment lost 5 bases, leaving 6 bases of the junction unmatched.

The chain uses TRBV4-3 and TRBJ1-4, with 9 bases identical to TRBD1. CDR1 is LGHNA and CDR2 is YSLEER in the germline V gene. CDR3 length: 15 residues. J was trimmed by 8 bases and V by 1 base; bases with no gene match: 5. The CDR3 DNA sequence: TGCGCCAGCAGCCAAGGGGGGACAGGGAGGGAAAAACTGTTTTTT. Translation: CASSQGGTGREKLFF.